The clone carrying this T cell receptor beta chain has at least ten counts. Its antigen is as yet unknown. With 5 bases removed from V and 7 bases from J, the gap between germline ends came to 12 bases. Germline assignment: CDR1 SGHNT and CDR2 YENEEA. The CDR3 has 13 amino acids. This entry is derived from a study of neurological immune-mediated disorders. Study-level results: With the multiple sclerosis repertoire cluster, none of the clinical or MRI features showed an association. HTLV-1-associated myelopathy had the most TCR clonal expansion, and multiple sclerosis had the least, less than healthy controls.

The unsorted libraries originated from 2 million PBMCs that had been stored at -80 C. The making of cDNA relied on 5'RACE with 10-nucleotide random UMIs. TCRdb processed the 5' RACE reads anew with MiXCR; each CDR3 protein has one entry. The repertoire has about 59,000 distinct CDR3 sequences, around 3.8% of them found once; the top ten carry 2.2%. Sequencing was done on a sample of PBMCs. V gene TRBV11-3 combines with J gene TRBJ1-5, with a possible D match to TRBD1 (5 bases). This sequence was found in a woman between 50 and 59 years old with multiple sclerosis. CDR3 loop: CASSNGRDQPQHF. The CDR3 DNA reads TGTGCCAGCAGCAACGGACGGGACCAGCCCCAGCATTTT.